These 25 T cell receptor beta chains originate from one sample sequenced in a study of blood T cell repertoires in COVID-19. Sequenced by immunoSEQ multiplex PCR; TCRdb stores in-frame clones only, minus some. The table has tens of thousands of clones, 75% to 85% seen once. Sequencing input: peripheral blood. The source is a human donor in a cohort sampled during active COVID-19.

This clone was counted a single time. The chain couples TRBV5-1 to TRBJ2-7, with D possibly matching TRBD1 (5 bases). The CDR3 runs 13 residues. Trimming took 4 bases from V and 3 from J, leaving 11 bases between them. The germline gives CDR1 SGHRS, CDR2 YFSETQ. The CDR3 sequence is CASSAGQNYEQYF. The CDR3 DNA reads as TGCGCCAGCAGCGCAGGGCAGAACTACGAGCAGTACTTC.

This chain connects TRBV5-6 to TRBJ2-3; 7 bases map to TRBD2. Germline values: CDR1 SGHDT, CDR2 YYEEEE. CDR3 size: 17 residues. V shed 3 bases and J 0 bases; nucleotides not matched to a gene: 10. The CDR3 spells CASSSHVLAPSTDTQYF. The CDR3 bases are TGTGCCAGCAGCTCTCACGTACTAGCGCCAAGCACAGATACGCAGTATTTT.

The chain employs TRBV5-4 and TRBJ1-3; 7 nucleotides match TRBD1. V dropped 7 bases and J dropped 4; count of bases not matched to a gene: 11. This CDR3 is 15 amino acids long. Germline CDR1 reads SGHNT; CDR2 reads YYREEE (reference sequence). CDR3: CASGRQGSSGNTIYF. The CDR3 DNA sequence: TGTGCCAGCGGCAGACAGGGATCATCCGGAAACACCATATATTTT.

This sequence joins TRBV4-2 and TRBJ2-2, with a possible D match to TRBD2 (6 bases). The germline gives CDR1 LGHNA, CDR2 YNFKEQ. This CDR3 has 17 residues. V lost 0 bases, J lost 0 bases, and 11 bases lay in between. In nucleotides, the CDR3 is TGTGCCAGCAGCCAAGAGCGGGAACAAGCGAACACCGGGGAGCTGTTTTTT. This sequence encodes CASSQEREQANTGELFF.

The CDR3 spells CASSEGDMNTEAFF. CDR3 coding DNA: TGTGCCAGCAGCGAGGGAGACATGAACACTGAAGCTTTCTTT. V is TRBV9 and J is TRBJ1-1; D not resolved. V was shortened by 3 bases and J by 0 bases, with 9 bases between the two germline ends. This CDR3 has 14 residues. The germline V gene has CDR1 SGDLS and CDR2 YYNGEE.

The J gene is TRBJ2-7, the V gene TRBV15, with D perhaps TRBD2 (6 bases). The CDR3 is 16 residues long. Germline V CDR1 and CDR2: LNHNV, YYDKDF (reference sequence). Trimming stripped 2 bases from V and 5 bases from J, with 19 bases between. The CDR3 nucleotides read TGTGCCACCAGCAGAAAAGGAGGGGCGATCGTCGACGAGCAGTACTTC. Its translation: CATSRKGGAIVDEQYF.

This rearrangement joins TRBV6-5 to TRBJ1-2, with 7 positions matching TRBD1. The CDR3 totals 11 residues. Germline trimming cut 7 bases from V and 8 bases from J; bases unmatched to any gene: 4. The germline V gene encodes CDR1 MNHEY and CDR2 SVGAGI. CDR3 bases: TGTGCCAGCACCCAGGGGGGCGGCTACACCTTC. As protein: CASTQGGGYTF.

This clone was found once. The J gene is TRBJ2-1, the V gene TRBV18, with 8 nucleotides matching TRBD1. V dropped 7 bases and J dropped 9; count of bases not matched to a gene: 17. Germline V lookup: CDR1 KGHSH, CDR2 LQKENI. The CDR3 runs 16 residues. The CDR3 reads CASLTSGTGPRGEQFF. In DNA form, the CDR3 reads TGTGCCAGCTTAACCTCCGGGACAGGACCCAGGGGTGAGCAGTTCTTC.

This clone was detected once. The chain uses TRBV7-8 and TRBJ2-7, with a possible D match to TRBD2 (6 bases). This CDR3 region has 15 residues. Trimming pared 2 bases from V and 3 bases from J, leaving 14 bases between. Germline lookup yields CDR1 SGHVS and CDR2 FQNEAQ. CDR3 in amino acids: CASSLQAGGFYEQYF. CDR3 sequence (DNA): TGTGCCAGCAGCTTACAGGCAGGAGGGTTCTACGAGCAGTACTTC.

This clone was seen a single time. One end of the junction does not line up with germline, which may come from a read error. The DNA of the CDR3 is TGCGCCAGCAGCCCGGGGACAGGAACTTATGAAAAACTGTTTTTT. Translating gives CASSPGTGTYEKLFF. This chain connects TRBV5-1 to TRBJ1-4; 8 bases fit TRBD1. The CDR3 is 15 amino acids. Germline loops: CDR1 SGHRS, CDR2 YFSETQ.

The gene calls are TRBV10-2 and TRBJ2-7, with 10 positions matching TRBD1. This CDR3 spans 14 amino acids. V gave up 4 bases and J gave up 0 bases; unmatched junction bases: 0. Germline CDR1 is WSHSY and CDR2 is SAAADI. CDR3 coding DNA: TGCGCCAGCAGTGGACAGGGGGCCTCCTACGAGCAGTACTTC. This sequence encodes CASSGQGASYEQYF.

The count of this clone is one. The J gene is TRBJ2-5, the V gene TRBV7-2, with 14 nucleotides matching TRBD2. The V and J ends lost 4 bases and 2 bases, in that order; junction bases with no gene match: 3. This CDR3 has 16 residues. The V gene's germline CDR1 is SGHTA and CDR2 FQGNSA. The CDR3 DNA follows: TGTGCCAGCAGCTCGGGACTAGCGGGAGTACAAGAGACCCAGTACTTC. This codes for CASSSGLAGVQETQYF.

This clone has just one count. This chain joins TRBV6-5 and TRBJ2-7, with TRBD1 identical over 9 bases. The germline V gene encodes CDR1 MNHEY and CDR2 SVGAGI. The CDR3 contains 15 residues. The V and J ends lost 6 bases and 2 bases, in that order; junction bases with no gene match: 8. In DNA, the CDR3 is TGTGCCAGCAGCCTTACGGGACAGGGCCCCTACGAGCAGTACTTC. This gives the protein CASSLTGQGPYEQYF.

The chain is built from TRBV7-6 and TRBJ2-1; 8 bases are a match to TRBD2. The V and J ends lost 5 bases and 4 bases, in that order; junction bases with no gene match: 7. Germline CDR1 reads SGHVS; CDR2 reads FNYEAQ. CDR3 size: 15 residues. The CDR3 spells CASSKAGGTYNEQFF. CDR3 nucleotide sequence: TGTGCCAGCAGCAAGGCGGGGGGCACTTACAATGAGCAGTTCTTC. Variable domain in full (rest from reference TRBV7-6 and TRBJ2-1): GAGVSQSPRYKVTKRGQDVALRCDPISGHVSLYWYRQALGQGPEFLTYFNYEAQQDKSGLPNDRFSAERPEGSISTLTIQRTEQRDSAMYRCASSKAGGTYNEQFFGPGTRLTVL.

This clone was seen more than once but under ten times. This CDR3 is CSAGGSNQPQHF. For the CDR3, the DNA is TGCAGCGCCGGGGGGAGCAATCAGCCCCAGCATTTT. The V gene is TRBV29-1, the J gene TRBJ1-5; possibly TRBD1 for D (5 bases). The CDR3 is 12 amino acids. In germline, CDR1 is SQVTM, CDR2 ANQGSEA. The V gene lost 7 bases and the J gene lost 1 base, with 8 bases spanning the gap.

There are a few counts of this clone. V and J are TRBV3-1 (or the pseudogene TRBV3-2) and TRBJ2-5, with a possible D match to TRBD1 (5 bases). CDR1 is LGHDT and CDR2 is YNNKEL in the germline V gene (reference sequence). Trimming removed 4 bases at V and 5 bases at J, with 11 bases between. This CDR3 contains 13 residues. The CDR3: CASSPPGLETQYF. For the CDR3, the DNA is TGTGCCAGCAGCCCCCCAGGGTTGGAGACCCAGTACTTC.

The V and J genes are TRBV24-1 and TRBJ1-2; 7 positions agree with TRBD1. Germline assignment: CDR1 KGHDR and CDR2 SFDVKD. With V trimmed by 5 bases and J by 6 bases, 5 bases remained unmatched. This CDR3 spans 13 amino acids. The CDR3 is CATSGGTVNGYTF. CDR3 DNA sequence: TGTGCCACCAGTGGCGGGACAGTTAATGGCTACACCTTC.

V gene TRBV6-1 combines with J gene TRBJ2-7; D is perhaps TRBD2 (6 bases). Per germline, CDR1 MNHNS and CDR2 SASEGT. The CDR3 is 15 amino acids. Trimming removed 3 bases from V and 3 bases from J, with 15 bases in between. CDR3 protein: CASSEAGTLLYEQYF. The CDR3 bases are TGTGCCAGCAGTGAGGCCGGGACTCTACTCTACGAGCAGTACTTC.

This clone was detected once. The genes are TRBV27 and TRBJ1-6; no clear D gene. Germline V gene lookup returns CDR1 MNHEY and CDR2 SMNVEV (reference sequence). The CDR3 has 12 amino acids. The V end lost 5 bases, the J end lost 6 bases, and 5 bases lay between the germline ends. The CDR3 here is CASSVLNSPLHF. CDR3 DNA sequence: TGTGCCAGCAGTGTCCTTAATTCACCCCTCCACTTT.

This chain uses TRBV9 with TRBJ1-1; unclear D gene. V dropped 4 bases and J dropped 2 bases, with 12 bases sitting between them. CDR3 length: 14 amino acids. Germline V gene data show CDR1 as SGDLS and CDR2 as YYNGEE. CDR3 DNA: TGTGCCAGCAGCTACGACATAACCAACACTGAAGCTTTCTTT. Protein: CASSYDITNTEAFF.

This clone was picked up many times. Within the sample, other DNA sequences also encode this same CDR3. The genes are TRBV19 and TRBJ2-7; tentatively, D is TRBD2 (5 bases). Trimming took 3 bases from V and 5 from J, leaving 11 bases between them. CDR3 length: 13 residues. The germline CDR1 and CDR2 sequences are LNHDA and SQIVND (reference sequence). CDR3 loop: CASSIASGDEQYF. The CDR3 DNA follows: TGTGCCAGTAGTATCGCTTCCGGGGACGAGCAGTACTTC.

The chain employs TRBV6-2 or TRBV6-3 and TRBJ1-2; D is uncertain. This CDR3 region has 16 residues. V was shortened by 0 bases and J by 3 bases, with 14 bases between the two germline ends. Germline values: CDR1 MNHEY, CDR2 SVGEGT. The CDR3 sequence is CASSYSGEMRYYGYTF. CDR3 sequence (DNA): TGTGCCAGCAGTTACTCGGGAGAGATGCGGTACTATGGCTACACCTTC.

In its sample, this clone was seen a few times. This chain connects TRBV7-9 to TRBJ1-1; weak D call: TRBD1 (6 bases). The germline V and J ends were trimmed by 1 base and 1 base, with 10 bases remaining between them. The CDR3 length is 15 residues. Germline V lookup: CDR1 SEHNR, CDR2 FQNEAQ (reference sequence). The CDR3, as DNA: TGTGCCAGCAGCTTAGGGTCGACAGGGAACACTGAAGCTTTCTTT. It codes for CASSLGSTGNTEAFF.

This clone was recorded only once. This chain joins TRBV4-1 and TRBJ2-7; tentative D call: TRBD2 (5 bases). The CDR3 has 15 residues. V lost 2 bases and J 3 bases, leaving 14 bases between the germline ends. The V gene's germline CDR1 is MGHRA and CDR2 YSYEKL. The CDR3 sequence is CASSQPGHGNYEQYF. The CDR3 nucleotides read TGCGCCAGCAGCCAACCCGGCCACGGGAACTACGAGCAGTACTTC.

The chain joins TRBV19 to TRBJ1-5; D gene uncertain. The CDR3 is 14 residues long. The ends were cut back, 3 bases at V and 4 bases at J, with 10 bases in the middle. Germline loops: CDR1 LNHDA, CDR2 SQIVND (reference sequence). CDR3 sequence: CASSIAGPNQPQHF. The CDR3 DNA reads as TGTGCCAGTAGTATTGCGGGTCCTAATCAGCCCCAGCATTTT. Combining the CDR3 with reference TRBV19 and TRBJ1-5 gives the whole variable domain DGGITQSPKYLFRKEGQNVTLSCEQNLNHDAMYWYRQDPGQGLRLIYYSQIVNDFQKGDIAEGYSVSREKKESFPLTVTSAQKNPTAFYLCASSIAGPNQPQHFGDGTRLSIL.